This T cell receptor beta chain emerged from a study of post-analysis software for immune sequencing data. Researchers reported that TCR beta cDNA libraries carried unique molecular identifiers. TCRdb independently ran MiXCR on the PCR reads; one entry per CDR3 protein. The data contain approximately 400,000 distinct CDR3 sequences, less than 35% of them singletons. The CDR3 spans 13 residues. CDR1 is SGHTA, CDR2 FQGNSA, per germline. The ends were cut back, 5 bases at V and 3 bases at J, with 9 bases in the middle. As concerns this clonotype: Its cognate antigen is unknown.

General study findings and limits: Comparison of patients with controls showed about 5 TRBV segments more frequent in patients, TRBV5-6, TRBV5-1 and TRBV20-1 among them. Strong co-clustering by F measure was evident for samples that had been prepared in the same batch.

The sequence was collected from a girl aged 5-17 years with multiple sclerosis. What was sequenced was blood. The V call is TRBV7-2, the J call TRBJ2-3; no clear D. CDR3 sequence (DNA): TGTGCCAGCAGCACCACCCCAACAGATACGCAGTATTTT. Encoded protein: CASSTTPTDTQYF.